This T cell receptor beta chain came from a study of early T cells in non-severe SARS-CoV-2 infection. Study-level results: Missing private and CD4 specificities, VDJdb matching favored anti-spike CD8 responses.

Germline-derived CDR1 and CDR2 are SGHVS and FQNEAQ. V lost 3 bases and J lost 1, with 16 bases in between. The CDR3 totals 16 residues. Individual cDNA molecules were tagged with unique molecular identifiers. TCRdb reprocessed the 5' RACE reads via MiXCR and lists one record per CDR3 protein. This table holds around 70,000 distinct CDR3 sequences, 12% found once. This clonotype came up a few times. Its antigen is not known. The TCR originated in an adult who was a healthcare worker with PCR-confirmed SARS-CoV-2 infection or an uninfected control (not recorded which). The V and J genes are TRBV7-8 and TRBJ2-7; D is unresolved. Sequencing was done on a sample of whole blood. The CDR3 DNA is TGTGCCAGCAGCTTTTCTGTCCAGGAACCTTCCTACGAGCAGTACTTC. Protein sequence: CASSFSVQEPSYEQYF.